Here is one TCR beta chain with its context. Its antigen remains unidentified. Generated by immunoSEQ multiplex PCR, the TCRdb table keeps only in-frame clones and is missing some. The data show about 130,000 clones, more than 70% seen once. The data were taken from a study of T cell responses to AZD1222 COVID-19 vaccine. Findings of the study overall: Donors were chiefly white British, with a greater number of females, and clonal diversity was perhaps underestimated. Targets within unmutated variant regions were reportedly found for nearly half of spike-specific TCRs. Spike-wide vaccine-associated CD4 TCRs dominated at 160-218 and 743-854.

Trimming left V 5 bases short and J 3 bases short, with 14 bases between. From germline, CDR1 is MDHEN and CDR2 SYDVKM. This CDR3 comprises 14 residues. The chain recombines TRBV28 with TRBJ2-7; no reliable D call. The sample consisted of peripheral blood, taken on day 0 of AZD1222 vaccination. The TCR originated in an adult in good health. The CDR3 is CASSQQRPSYEQYF. As DNA, the CDR3 is TGTGCCAGCAGTCAACAGCGACCAAGCTACGAGCAGTACTTC.